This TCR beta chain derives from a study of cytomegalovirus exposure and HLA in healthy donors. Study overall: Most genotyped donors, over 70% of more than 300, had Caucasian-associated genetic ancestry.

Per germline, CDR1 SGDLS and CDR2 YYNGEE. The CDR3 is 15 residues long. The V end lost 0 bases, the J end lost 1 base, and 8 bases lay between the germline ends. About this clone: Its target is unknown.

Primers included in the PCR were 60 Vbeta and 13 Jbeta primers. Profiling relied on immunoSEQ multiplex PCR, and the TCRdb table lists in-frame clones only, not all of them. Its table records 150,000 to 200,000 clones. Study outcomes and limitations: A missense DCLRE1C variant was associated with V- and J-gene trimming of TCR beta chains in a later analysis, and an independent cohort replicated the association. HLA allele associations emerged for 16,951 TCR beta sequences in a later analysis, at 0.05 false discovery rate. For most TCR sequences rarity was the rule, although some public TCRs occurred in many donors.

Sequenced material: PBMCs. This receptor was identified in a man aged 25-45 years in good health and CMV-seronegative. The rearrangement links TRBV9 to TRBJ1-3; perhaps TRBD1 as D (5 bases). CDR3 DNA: TGTGCCAGCAGCGTAGCGTCAGGGTCTGGAAACACCATATATTTT. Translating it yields CASSVASGSGNTIYF.